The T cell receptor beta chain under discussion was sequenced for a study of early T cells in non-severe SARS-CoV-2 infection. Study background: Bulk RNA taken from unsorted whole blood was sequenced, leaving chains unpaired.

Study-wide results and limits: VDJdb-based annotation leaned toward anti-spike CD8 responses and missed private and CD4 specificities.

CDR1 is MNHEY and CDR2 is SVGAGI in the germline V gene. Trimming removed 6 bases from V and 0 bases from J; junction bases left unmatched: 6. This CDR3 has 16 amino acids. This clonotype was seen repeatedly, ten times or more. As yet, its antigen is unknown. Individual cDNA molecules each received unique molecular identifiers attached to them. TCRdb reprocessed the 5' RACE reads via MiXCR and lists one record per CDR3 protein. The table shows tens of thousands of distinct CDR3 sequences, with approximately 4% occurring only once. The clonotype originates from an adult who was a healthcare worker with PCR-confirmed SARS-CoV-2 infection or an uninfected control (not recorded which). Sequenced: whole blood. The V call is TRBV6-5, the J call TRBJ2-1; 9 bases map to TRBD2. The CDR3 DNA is TGTGCCAGCAGAGGCGTAGCGGGAGTCTCCTACAATGAGCAGTTCTTC. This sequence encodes CASRGVAGVSYNEQFF.